The 10 T cell receptor beta chains in this list originate from one sample, sequenced in a study of cytomegalovirus exposure and HLA in healthy donors. The PCR contained 60 Vbeta and 13 Jbeta primers. The method was immunoSEQ multiplex PCR; TCRdb's version includes in-frame clones alone and lacks a portion of them. The sample records roughly 150,000 clones, approximately 71% being singletons. Sequencing was done on a sample of PBMCs. These receptors all come from a man younger than 35 in good health and CMV-seropositive.

The chain links TRBV7-2 to TRBJ2-7; D possibly corresponds to TRBD2 (5 bases). CDR3 size: 15 residues. V was clipped by 5 bases and J by 5 bases, with 19 bases between them. Germline V gives CDR1 SGHTA, CDR2 FQGNSA. CDR3 amino acids: CASSQDVLRSDEQYF. The DNA for the CDR3 is TGTGCCAGCAGCCAGGATGTCCTGCGTAGCGACGAGCAGTACTTC.

The chain links TRBV5-8 to TRBJ1-5; 8 bases match TRBD1. Germline CDR1 reads SGHTS; CDR2 reads YDEGEE. The CDR3 contains 16 residues. With V trimmed by 0 bases and J by 5 bases, 7 bases remained unmatched. CDR3 amino acids: CASSLGTGYSDQPQHF. DNA of the CDR3: TGTGCCAGCAGCTTGGGGACAGGGTATTCGGATCAGCCCCAGCATTTT.

This chain uses TRBV7-7 with TRBJ2-5, with 13 nucleotides matching TRBD2. The CDR3 covers 18 residues. Germline V gene lookup returns CDR1 SSHAT and CDR2 FNYEAQ (reference sequence). Trimming took 1 base from V and 3 from J; bases not matched to a gene: 8. The CDR3 nucleotides are TGTGCCAGCAGCTTAGGGGGGGGTGGACTAGCGGGAGAAGAGACCCAGTACTTC. Translating gives CASSLGGGGLAGEETQYF.

The V and J genes are TRBV5-1 and TRBJ2-1, with TRBD2 matching 10 bases. The CDR3 has 15 amino acids. Germline loops: CDR1 SGHRS, CDR2 YFSETQ. Trimming took 5 bases from V and 7 from J; bases not matched to a gene: 9. The CDR3 loop is CASRTVLAGVNEQFF. CDR3 bases: TGCGCCAGCAGAACCGTTCTAGCGGGAGTTAATGAGCAGTTCTTC.

V is TRBV25-1 and J is TRBJ1-2, with 7 bases fitting TRBD1. Trimming at V came to 7 bases and at J to 3 bases, leaving 8 bases not matched to a gene. This CDR3 is 14 amino acids long. The germline gives CDR1 MGHDK, CDR2 SYGVNS. CDR3 region: CASTRGTGDYGYTF. Written as DNA, the CDR3 is TGTGCCAGCACCAGAGGCACAGGGGACTATGGCTACACCTTC.

The chain uses TRBV7-9 and TRBJ2-7; TRBD1 matches at 7 bases. With V trimmed by 2 bases and J by 5 bases, 9 bases remained unmatched. In germline, CDR1 is SEHNR, CDR2 FQNEAQ (reference sequence). The CDR3 is 15 residues long. The CDR3 DNA sequence: TGTGCCAGCAGCTTACTAGGGACAGCACAGGACGAGCAGTACTTC. Translated: CASSLLGTAQDEQYF.

This clone was observed a few times. The chain recombines TRBV6-6 with TRBJ1-1; 9 bases match TRBD1. The CDR3 has 14 amino acids. CDR1 is MNHNY, CDR2 SVGAGI, per germline (reference sequence). The ends lost 4 bases at V and 0 bases at J; junction bases unmatched: 0. The CDR3: CASSWDRVNTEAFF. Here the CDR3 DNA reads TGTGCCAGCAGTTGGGACAGGGTGAACACTGAAGCTTTCTTT.

V and J are TRBV7-8 and TRBJ2-3, with 8 bases fitting TRBD2. V was clipped by 1 base and J by 2 bases; unmatched bases: 5. This CDR3 has 16 amino acids. CDR1 and CDR2 from the germline V gene are SGHVS and FQNEAQ. The CDR3 sequence is CASSLGLATITDTQYF. As DNA, the CDR3 is TGTGCCAGCAGCTTAGGACTAGCGACCATCACAGATACGCAGTATTTT.

V gene TRBV19 combines with J gene TRBJ1-5; a weak D match, TRBD1 (5 bases). V was cut by 4 bases and J by 5 bases, with 9 bases left in between. CDR1 and CDR2 (germline): LNHDA, SQIVND (reference sequence). There are 13 residues in the CDR3. The CDR3: CASSTGRDQPQHF. The CDR3 DNA reads TGTGCCAGTAGTACAGGCAGGGATCAGCCCCAGCATTTT.

This CDR3 is CASSLEFYGYTF. For the CDR3, the DNA is TGTGCCAGCTCATTGGAGTTCTATGGCTACACCTTC. This chain connects TRBV18 to TRBJ1-2; D uncertain. The CDR3 is 12 amino acids. Trimming cost V 5 bases and J 4 bases, with 8 bases left between them. Germline CDR1 KGHSH, CDR2 LQKENI.